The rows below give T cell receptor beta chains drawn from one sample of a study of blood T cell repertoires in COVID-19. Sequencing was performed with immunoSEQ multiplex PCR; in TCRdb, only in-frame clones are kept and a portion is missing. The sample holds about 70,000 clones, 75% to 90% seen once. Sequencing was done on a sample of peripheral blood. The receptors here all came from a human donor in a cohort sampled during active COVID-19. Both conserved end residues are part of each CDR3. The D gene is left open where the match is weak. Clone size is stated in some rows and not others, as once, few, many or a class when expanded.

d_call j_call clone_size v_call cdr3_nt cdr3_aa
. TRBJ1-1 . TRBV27 TGTGCCAGCAGTTTATCATGGGGGGTGACTGAAGCTTTCTTT CASSLSWGVTEAFF
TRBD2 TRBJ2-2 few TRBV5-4 TGTGCCAGCAGCTTGGGGCTAGCGGGGAGCACCGGGGAGCTGTTTTTT CASSLGLAGSTGELFF
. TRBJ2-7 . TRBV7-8 TGTGCCAGCAGCCTACGGTACGAGCAGTACTTC CASSLRYEQYF
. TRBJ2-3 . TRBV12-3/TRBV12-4 TGTGCCAGCAGTTTTGTCGCGGATACGCAGTATTTT CASSFVADTQYF
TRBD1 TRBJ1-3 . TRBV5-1 TGCGCCAGCAGCCCGGACGGGACAGGGGGCTTCTCTGGAAACACCATATATTTT CASSPDGTGGFSGNTIYF
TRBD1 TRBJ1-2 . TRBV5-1 TGCGCCAGCAGCTTGACAGGGGGTTGGGATGGCTACACCTTC CASSLTGGWDGYTF
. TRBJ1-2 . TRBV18 TGTGCCAGCTCACCACCCAGTAATAACTATGGCTACACCTTC CASSPPSNNYGYTF
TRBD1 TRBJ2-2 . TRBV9 TGTGCCAGCAGCGCATCCCCGGGACAGGGGAACACCGGGGAGCTGTTTTTT CASSASPGQGNTGELFF
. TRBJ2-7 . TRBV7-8 TGTGCCAGCAGCCCCGCCTACGAGCAGTACTTC CASSPAYEQYF
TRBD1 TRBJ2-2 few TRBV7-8 TGTGCCAGCAGCTCGGGACAGGCCCCCACCGGGGAGCTGTTTTTT CASSSGQAPTGELFF
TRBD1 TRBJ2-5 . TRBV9 TGTGCCAGCAGCACTAAGATGGGACAGGGGACGGAGACCCAGTACTTC CASSTKMGQGTETQYF
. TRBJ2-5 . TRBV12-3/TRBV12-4 TGTGCCAGCAGCCACTGGAGTCAAGAGACCCAGTACTTC CASSHWSQETQYF
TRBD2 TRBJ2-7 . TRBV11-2 TGTGCCAGCAGCTTAGAGATCCGGGGGGGCCCCTACGAGCAGTACTTC CASSLEIRGGPYEQYF
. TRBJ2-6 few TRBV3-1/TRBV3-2 TGTGCCAGCAGCCAGGGTACAGGGACTGGGGCCAACGTCCTGACTTTC CASSQGTGTGANVLTF
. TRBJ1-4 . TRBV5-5 TGTGCCAGCAGCTTGGCAGGGGTGGAGGAAAAACTGTTTTTT CASSLAGVEEKLFF
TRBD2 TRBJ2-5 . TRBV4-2 TGTGCCAGCAGCCAAGGGCAAAAAATCGGGGGGGCCGCCCAAGAGACCCAGTACTTC CASSQGQKIGGAAQETQYF
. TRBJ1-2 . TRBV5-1 TGCGCCAGCAGCTTGACTGGCGTCCGGGGGGCTTTGTATGGCTACACCTTC CASSLTGVRGALYGYTF
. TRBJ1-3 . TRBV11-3 TGTGCCAGCAGCTTAGGGGGCGGAAACACCATATATTTT CASSLGGGNTIYF
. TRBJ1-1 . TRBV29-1 TGCAGCGTCTCGACAGGCCCAAACACTGAAGCTTTCTTT CSVSTGPNTEAFF
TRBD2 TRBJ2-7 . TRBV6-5 TGTGCCAGCATACCGGGTAGCGGGGGAGTCTACGAGCAGTACTTC CASIPGSGGVYEQYF
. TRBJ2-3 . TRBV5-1 TGCGCCAGCAGCACCCGACAGAGCTACACAGATACGCAGTATTTT CASSTRQSYTDTQYF
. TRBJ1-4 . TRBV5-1 TGCGCCCGTGGGGAGGTGGGTGAAAAACTGTTTTTT CARGEVGEKLFF
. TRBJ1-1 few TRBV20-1 TGCAGTGCCTGGAGGGCCACTGAAGCTTTCTTT CSAWRATEAFF
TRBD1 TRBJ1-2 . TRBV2 TGTGCCAGCAGGCTGACAGGGGGCGCCTTTGGCTACACCTTC CASRLTGGAFGYTF
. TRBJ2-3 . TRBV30 TGTGCCTGGGGGGACTGGACAGATACGCAGTATTTT CAWGDWTDTQYF
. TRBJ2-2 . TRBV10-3 TGTGCCATCAGTCAGGGTTCGAACACCGGGGAGCTGTTTTTT CAISQGSNTGELFF
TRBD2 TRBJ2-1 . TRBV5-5 TGTGCCAGCAGCACGCAAGCGGGGGGTCTGAATGAGCAGTTCTTC CASSTQAGGLNEQFF
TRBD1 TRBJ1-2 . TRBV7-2 TGTGCCAGCAGCCCTGGGCCGGGACAGGGGGCGTTAGGCTACACCTTC CASSPGPGQGALGYTF
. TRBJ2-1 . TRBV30 TGTGCCTGGAAGCCTACTAGCAGCTCCTACAATGAGCAGTTCTTC CAWKPTSSSYNEQFF
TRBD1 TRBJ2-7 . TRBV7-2 TGTGCCAGCAGCCCAGGGACAGGGGCCAGCGAGCAGTACTTC CASSPGTGASEQYF
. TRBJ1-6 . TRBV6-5 TGTGCCAGCAGCGAGACAGGAGTCGGATCACCCCTCCACTTT CASSETGVGSPLHF
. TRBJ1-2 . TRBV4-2 TGTGCCAGCAGCCCGGGTGGGGAGGAGACTAACTATGGCTACACCTTC CASSPGGEETNYGYTF
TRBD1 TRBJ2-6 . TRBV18 TGTGCCAGCTCACCGTTGTCGACAGGGCTATCTGGGGCCAACGTCCTGACTTTC CASSPLSTGLSGANVLTF